A single sample is the source of the 23 T cell receptor beta chains below, sequenced in a study of CD4 T cells in relation to SARS-CoV-2 and coronaviruses. The table came from immunoSEQ multiplex PCR; TCRdb's copy has only in-frame clones and leaves some out. The repertoire has about 36,000 clones, 77% of them found once; the top ten carry 2.5% to 3.5%. These TCRs are of unknown antigen specificity. The sequenced sample consisted of memory CD4+ T cells from PBMCs, cultured in vitro. The receptors were sampled from an adult with COVID-19.

This clone was seen just once. This chain uses TRBV28 with TRBJ2-2; D not certain. The CDR3 extends over 14 amino acids. Trimming pared 7 bases from V and 4 bases from J, leaving 13 bases between. CDR1 and CDR2 (germline): MDHEN, SYDVKM. CDR3: CASISQRATGELFF. In nucleotides, the CDR3 is TGTGCCAGCATCTCCCAGCGAGCCACCGGGGAGCTGTTTTTT.

V and J are TRBV5-4 and TRBJ2-1; D call uncertain. CDR3 size: 16 residues. CDR1 and CDR2 from the germline V gene are SGHNT and YYREEE (reference sequence). Trimming left V 1 base short and J 0 bases short, with 11 bases between. The CDR3 loop is CASSLLGRSSYNEQFF. The CDR3 bases are TGTGCCAGCAGCTTGCTGGGCAGGAGCTCCTACAATGAGCAGTTCTTC.

The J gene is TRBJ1-2, the V gene TRBV20-1, with D unclear. This CDR3 has 11 residues. V gave up 1 base and J gave up 7 bases, with 7 bases separating them. Germline lookup yields CDR1 DFQATT and CDR2 SNEGSKA (reference sequence). CDR3 protein: CSARVARGYTF. CDR3 DNA: TGCAGTGCTAGAGTCGCTCGTGGCTACACCTTC.

V gene TRBV9 combines with J gene TRBJ1-1, with TRBD1 as a possible D gene (6 bases). V lost 2 bases, J lost 1 base, and 9 bases lay in between. This CDR3 has 14 residues. CDR1 is SGDLS and CDR2 is YYNGEE in the germline V gene. CDR3 sequence: CASSVEQGNTEAFF. The CDR3 nucleotides read TGTGCCAGCAGCGTTGAACAGGGGAACACTGAAGCTTTCTTT.

This sequence joins TRBV7-2 and TRBJ2-3; D is unclear. The length of the CDR3 is 11 residues. Germline V CDR1 and CDR2: SGHTA, FQGNSA. Trimming shortened V by 7 bases and J by 0 bases, and 2 bases separated the two germline ends. CDR3 nucleotide sequence: TGTGCCAGCACTAGCACAGATACGCAGTATTTT. Its protein product is CASTSTDTQYF.

The V and J genes are TRBV28 and TRBJ2-7; 10 bases align to TRBD1. In germline, CDR1 is MDHEN, CDR2 SYDVKM. With V trimmed by 6 bases and J by 5 bases, 10 bases remained unmatched. The CDR3 is 15 residues long. CDR3 loop: CASRTPGTGVNEQYF. For the CDR3, the DNA is TGTGCCAGCAGAACACCCGGGACAGGGGTAAACGAGCAGTACTTC.

The V and J genes are TRBV7-9 and TRBJ2-2; TRBD2 matches at 8 bases. Per germline, CDR1 SEHNR and CDR2 FQNEAQ (reference sequence). The CDR3 contains 15 residues. V shed 7 bases, J shed 6 bases, and the junction held 10 bases outside the gene matches. The CDR3 protein is CASTGGLAYAGELFF. CDR3 coding DNA: TGTGCCAGCACGGGGGGGCTAGCGTACGCCGGGGAGCTGTTTTTT.

The chain joins TRBV7-9 to TRBJ2-7, with a possible D match to TRBD1 (6 bases). The germline V and J ends were trimmed by 1 base and 5 bases, with 15 bases remaining between them. Germline-derived CDR1 and CDR2 are SEHNR and FQNEAQ (reference sequence). This CDR3 is built from 15 residues. CDR3 residues: CASSLGTGFVDEQYF. DNA of the CDR3: TGTGCCAGCAGCTTAGGAACAGGGTTTGTGGACGAGCAGTACTTC.

The V and J genes are TRBV5-4 and TRBJ1-2; D gene ambiguous. CDR3 size: 13 residues. Trimming stripped 1 base from V and 4 bases from J, with 8 bases between. Germline values: CDR1 SGHNT, CDR2 YYREEE (reference sequence). The CDR3, as DNA: TGTGCCAGCAGCTTGACAACAGCCTATGGCTACACCTTC. This sequence encodes CASSLTTAYGYTF.

V gene TRBV7-9 combines with J gene TRBJ2-5; D remains unclear. Germline CDR1 reads SEHNR; CDR2 reads FQNEAQ (reference sequence). The germline V and J ends were trimmed by 5 bases and 5 bases, with 9 bases remaining between them. The CDR3 spans 12 residues. CDR3 loop: CASSREGETQYF. CDR3 sequence (DNA): TGTGCCAGCAGCCGAGAAGGGGAGACCCAGTACTTC.

This chain links TRBV15 with TRBJ1-2; D possibly corresponds to TRBD1 (6 bases). The CDR3 has 14 amino acids. With 3 bases removed from V and 3 bases from J, the gap between germline ends came to 11 bases. Germline CDR1 is LNHNV and CDR2 is YYDKDF (reference sequence). CDR3 sequence (DNA): TGTGCCACCAGCAGGGCTGGACAGCACTATGGCTACACCTTC. Its translation is CATSRAGQHYGYTF. The variable domain in full, with the rest retrieved from reference TRBV15 and TRBJ1-2, is DAMVIQNPRYQVTQFGKPVTLSCSQTLNHNVMYWYQQKSSQAPKLLFHYYDKDFNNEADTPDNFQSRRPNTSFCFLDIRSPGLGDTAMYLCATSRAGQHYGYTFGSGTRLTVV.

The V gene is TRBV29-1, the J gene TRBJ2-3, with 11 positions matching TRBD2. J was trimmed by 6 bases and V by 4 bases; bases with no gene match: 3. Germline CDR1 reads SQVTM; CDR2 reads ANQGSEA. This CDR3 region has 13 residues. As DNA, the CDR3 is TGCAGCGTTGGACTAGCGGGACGTGATACGCAGTATTTT. The encoded protein is CSVGLAGRDTQYF.

The chain links TRBV5-1 to TRBJ2-1, with 8 bases identical to TRBD2. V lost 4 bases and J lost 7; bases outside the gene matches: 10. Germline V lookup: CDR1 SGHRS, CDR2 YFSETQ. The CDR3 loop spans 15 amino acids. CDR3 bases: TGCGCCAGCAGCCTGGGGACTAGAGGGCCAAATGAGCAGTTCTTC. It yields the protein CASSLGTRGPNEQFF.

V gene TRBV19 combines with J gene TRBJ2-1, with TRBD2 identical over 10 bases. The germline CDR1 and CDR2 sequences are LNHDA and SQIVND (reference sequence). Trimming took 11 bases from V and 9 from J; bases not matched to a gene: 10. This CDR3 comprises 13 residues. The CDR3 DNA follows: TGTGCCGCATCTAGCGGGAGATATAGTGAGCAGTTCTTC. Translation: CAASSGRYSEQFF.

The V and J genes are TRBV14 and TRBJ2-5; TRBD2 aligns across 7 bases. Losses at the gene ends were 1 base for V and 5 bases for J; bases not matched to a gene: 10. The CDR3 covers 16 residues. Germline V lookup: CDR1 SGHDN, CDR2 FVKESK. CDR3 amino acids: CASSQGRGSGEETQYF. CDR3 DNA sequence: TGTGCCAGCAGCCAAGGCCGGGGGAGCGGGGAGGAGACCCAGTACTTC.

V is TRBV5-6 and J is TRBJ2-3; 10 nucleotides match TRBD2. V gave up 3 bases and J gave up 6 bases; unmatched junction bases: 10. The germline V gene encodes CDR1 SGHDT and CDR2 YYEEEE. This CDR3 has 16 residues. The CDR3 region has the DNA TGTGCCAGCAGCTACGCCGTGGAGCGGGAGGGGGATACGCAGTATTTT. This sequence encodes CASSYAVEREGDTQYF.

The chain carries TRBV9 and TRBJ2-1; 7 bases align to TRBD2. V gave up 3 bases and J gave up 8 bases; unmatched junction bases: 11. The CDR3 consists of 15 residues. Per germline, CDR1 SGDLS and CDR2 YYNGEE. The CDR3 sequence is CASSGGLGYDYEQFF. In DNA form, the CDR3 reads TGTGCCAGCAGCGGCGGACTAGGGTACGACTATGAGCAGTTCTTC.

CDR3 sequence reads: CASSAVAQETQYF. The CDR3 nucleotides read TGCGCCAGCAGTGCCGTGGCTCAAGAGACCCAGTACTTC. The chain carries TRBV4-1 and TRBJ2-5, with D unresolved. Germline V gene data show CDR1 as MGHRA and CDR2 as YSYEKL. Trimming cost V 6 bases and J 2 bases, with 10 bases left between them. The CDR3 has 13 residues.

In nucleotides, the CDR3 is TGTGCCAGCAGCCCTCCCGATGTGGTGAACTACGAGCAGTACTTC. Encoded protein: CASSPPDVVNYEQYF. V gene TRBV3-1 (or the pseudogene TRBV3-2) combines with J gene TRBJ2-7, with D unresolved. V was clipped by 4 bases and J by 3 bases, with 16 bases between them. The CDR3 extends over 15 amino acids. Germline V gives CDR1 LGHDT, CDR2 YNNKEL (reference sequence).

This chain connects TRBV6-1 to TRBJ2-1, with no clear D. Looked up from germline, CDR1 is MNHNS and CDR2 is SASEGT. The length of the CDR3 is 16 residues. Trimming shortened V by 2 bases and J by 6 bases, and 17 bases separated the two germline ends. CDR3 sequence (DNA): TGTGCCAGCAGTGAACTCGACTCATCAATACTCAATGAGCAGTTCTTC. The encoded protein is CASSELDSSILNEQFF.

The chain employs TRBV27 and TRBJ2-7; TRBD1 might be the D (5 bases). The CDR3 has 15 residues. Germline V gene data show CDR1 as MNHEY and CDR2 as SMNVEV (reference sequence). V lost 3 bases, J lost 3 bases, and 15 bases lay in between. CDR3 protein: CASSLQGPVNYEQYF. Written as DNA, the CDR3 is TGTGCCAGCAGTTTGCAGGGTCCGGTCAACTACGAGCAGTACTTC.

CDR3 sequence: CASSPGTGLTYEQYF. The CDR3 nucleotides are TGTGCCAGCAGTCCCGGGACAGGGCTCACCTACGAGCAGTACTTC. The chain joins TRBV28 to TRBJ2-7; 9 bases agree with TRBD1. The CDR3 totals 15 residues. Trimming took 5 bases from V and 2 from J; bases not matched to a gene: 7. The germline V gene encodes CDR1 MDHEN and CDR2 SYDVKM.

This chain connects TRBV28 to TRBJ1-5; perhaps TRBD1 as D (5 bases). Germline values: CDR1 MDHEN, CDR2 SYDVKM. The CDR3 runs to 15 residues. Deletions cut 8 bases from V and 1 base from J, with 15 bases between. The DNA for the CDR3 is TGTGCCAGCGCGGACTCAGGGTTGAGCAATCAGCCCCAGCATTTT. It translates to CASADSGLSNQPQHF.